The clone carrying this T cell receptor beta chain has a handful of counts. The antigen remains undetermined. This sample was included in a study of human T cells and chemical hapten exposure. Study-level information: 2% DPC applied to an approximately 2 cm by approximately 2 cm arm area sensitized donors. Study observations and caveats: Expanded TCRs produced significantly more large CDR3 similarity clusters than controls did.

MiXCR, applied by TCRdb to the RACE reads, yields one record per CDR3 protein. The sample consists of 65,000 to 100,000 distinct CDR3 sequences, approximately 7% of them appearing once. Time point specified: patch test 2, 6 weeks after DPC sensitization. Treatment meaning: therapeutic diphenylcyclopropenone sensitization with weekly scalp DPC. Blood sampling preceded each patch test application. Whole blood, unfractionated, served as the material for total RNA extraction. The length of the CDR3 is 15 residues. Germline CDR1 and CDR2: MNHEY and SVGAGI. The V and J ends lost 6 bases and 0 bases respectively, with 14 bases between them.

The sample in question was whole blood, obtained in connection with sensitization to the hapten diphenylcyclopropenone (DPC). This sequence was found in a woman between 25 and 40 years old with alopecia areata. Some clones in this sample may be carry-over from other donors' samples. V and J are TRBV6-5 and TRBJ1-1, with D possibly being TRBD1 (5 bases). The CDR3 sequence: CASSGHLNMNTEAFF. DNA of the CDR3: TGTGCCAGCAGCGGACACCTAAATATGAACACTGAAGCTTTCTTT.